The 29 T cell receptor beta chains in this list originate from one sample, sequenced in a study of cytomegalovirus exposure and HLA in healthy donors. In the PCR, 60 Vbeta and 13 Jbeta primers were used. Method: immunoSEQ multiplex PCR; TCRdb's copy keeps in-frame clones and lacks some. The data hold about 150,000 clones, with about four fifths observed a single time. Sequencing was done on a sample of PBMCs. These receptors were obtained from a man between 25 and 39 years old in good health and CMV-seropositive.

This chain links TRBV7-3 with TRBJ2-1; 7 bases fit TRBD2. V lost 3 bases to trimming and J lost 8 bases; unmatched junction nucleotides: 7. CDR3 length equals 14 residues. Germline V CDR1 and CDR2: SGHTA, FQGTGA. CDR3 sequence: CASSFGTTQDEQFF. CDR3 DNA: TGTGCCAGCAGCTTCGGGACTACTCAGGATGAGCAGTTCTTC.

This CDR3 reads CASSEPLTRGRKDTQYF. The CDR3 DNA is TGTGCCAGCAGTGAACCCCTCACCAGGGGGCGAAAAGATACGCAGTATTTT. This sequence joins TRBV6-1 and TRBJ2-3; 8 bases are a match to TRBD1. The CDR3 covers 17 residues. V shed 2 bases, J shed 5 bases, and the junction held 12 bases outside the gene matches. In germline, CDR1 is MNHNS, CDR2 SASEGT.

The count of this clone is one. The chain uses TRBV27 and TRBJ2-5; 8 bases map to TRBD1. Germline V lookup: CDR1 MNHEY, CDR2 SMNVEV (reference sequence). This CDR3 contains 18 residues. V was pared by 4 bases and J by 2 bases, with 15 bases of the junction left unmatched. Here the CDR3 reads CASSSINYYRGIQETQYF. The CDR3 region has the DNA TGTGCCAGCAGTTCGATCAATTACTACAGGGGGATTCAAGAGACCCAGTACTTC.

This sequence joins TRBV9 and TRBJ1-1; TRBD1 is a possible D gene (5 bases). V lost 4 bases to trimming and J lost 6 bases, with 10 bases between them. Germline V gene sequence: CDR1 SGDLS, CDR2 YYNGEE. The length of the CDR3 is 12 residues. Written as DNA, the CDR3 is TGTGCCAGCAGCCCCGGGGGACCTGAAGCTTTCTTT. It codes for CASSPGGPEAFF.

As concerns this clone: Additional DNA sequences in this sample encode the identical CDR3. The V gene is TRBV4-1, the J gene TRBJ2-7; TRBD2 matches at 7 bases. The J segment lost 0 bases and the V segment lost 3 bases, leaving 8 bases of the junction unmatched. This CDR3 is built from 16 residues. Germline V lookup: CDR1 MGHRA, CDR2 YSYEKL. The CDR3 region is CASSQGWTRSSYEQYF. CDR3 nucleotides: TGCGCCAGCAGCCAGGGGTGGACTAGGAGCTCCTACGAGCAGTACTTC.

The rearrangement links TRBV27 to TRBJ2-2, with TRBD1 matching 9 bases. The CDR3 consists of 15 residues. Germline V gene data show CDR1 as MNHEY and CDR2 as SMNVEV (reference sequence). V dropped 6 bases and J dropped 6; count of bases not matched to a gene: 8. The CDR3 DNA is TGTGCCAGCAGCCGGGACAGGGTTCTTTCCGGGGAGCTGTTTTTT. Its protein product is CASSRDRVLSGELFF.

The chain couples TRBV27 to TRBJ1-2; TRBD1 aligns across 11 bases. The V gene's germline CDR1 is MNHEY and CDR2 SMNVEV (reference sequence). The CDR3 totals 15 residues. The trim removed 2 bases at V and 10 bases at J, leaving 9 bases unmatched. The CDR3 nucleotides are TGTGCCAGCAGTTTAACGGTTGGACAGGGGGCTGTCTACACCTTC. Protein sequence: CASSLTVGQGAVYTF.

This chain uses TRBV27 with TRBJ1-1; possibly TRBD1 for D (6 bases). The CDR3 sequence is 13 residues long. CDR1 MNHEY and CDR2 SMNVEV come from the germline V gene (reference sequence). The ends were cut back, 6 bases at V and 1 base at J, with 9 bases in the middle. This chain's CDR3 is CASRRGGNTEAFF. Here the CDR3 DNA reads TGTGCCAGCAGACGAGGGGGGAACACTGAAGCTTTCTTT.

V is TRBV9 and J is TRBJ2-7; the match to TRBD1 covers 9 bases. Germline V CDR1 and CDR2: SGDLS, YYNGEE. The length of the CDR3 is 17 residues. V trimming: 0 bases; J trimming: 4 bases; junction bases outside the gene matches: 11. CDR3 region: CASSVAPIQTGGYEQYF. The CDR3 DNA is TGTGCCAGCAGCGTAGCTCCCATCCAGACAGGGGGATACGAGCAGTACTTC.

This clone was seen more than once but under ten times. This chain connects TRBV5-1 to TRBJ2-1; 10 positions match TRBD2. After removal of 3 bases from V and 5 bases from J, the junction contained 5 bases not matched to a gene. The germline V gene has CDR1 SGHRS and CDR2 YFSETQ. The CDR3 is 15 residues long. The CDR3 sequence: CASSWASGSNNEQFF. The CDR3 DNA is TGCGCCAGCAGCTGGGCTAGCGGGAGTAACAATGAGCAGTTCTTC.

This sequence joins TRBV19 and TRBJ1-1, with a weak D call TRBD1 (5 bases). V was cut by 5 bases and J by 3 bases, with 10 bases left in between. The CDR3 extends over 13 amino acids. From germline, CDR1 is LNHDA and CDR2 SQIVND (reference sequence). The CDR3 loop reads CASSQTEDTEAFF. CDR3 nucleotides: TGTGCCAGTAGTCAGACAGAGGACACTGAAGCTTTCTTT.

V and J are TRBV4-2 and TRBJ1-4; 9 positions agree with TRBD1. After removal of 3 bases from V and 8 bases from J, the junction contained 4 bases not matched to a gene. This CDR3 has 14 residues. Germline V gene data show CDR1 as LGHNA and CDR2 as YNFKEQ. CDR3 residues: CASSQGQGYEKLFF. The CDR3 region has the DNA TGTGCCAGCAGCCAGGGACAGGGATACGAAAAACTGTTTTTT.

This rearrangement joins TRBV10-2 to TRBJ2-1; 13 positions agree with TRBD2. This CDR3 contains 15 residues. After removal of 4 bases from V and 5 bases from J, the junction contained 2 bases not matched to a gene. Germline V gene lookup returns CDR1 WSHSY and CDR2 SAAADI. The CDR3 sequence is CASSGGLAGNNEQFF. The CDR3 nucleotides read TGCGCCAGCAGTGGGGGACTAGCGGGGAACAATGAGCAGTTCTTC.

This chain connects TRBV10-3 to TRBJ2-1; 10 nucleotides match TRBD2. Germline V gene sequence: CDR1 ENHRY, CDR2 SYGVKD. The CDR3 sequence is 13 residues long. Trimming cost V 7 bases and J 7 bases; bases outside gene matches: 4. The CDR3 DNA is TGTGCCATCAAGACTAGCGGGTTGAATGAGCAGTTCTTC. Its translation: CAIKTSGLNEQFF.

The CDR3: CASSEGGRNQPQHF. CDR3 sequence (DNA): TGTGCCAGCAGTGAGGGGGGGCGAAATCAGCCCCAGCATTTT. The rearrangement joins TRBV6-1 to TRBJ1-5; TRBD1 might be the D (6 bases). The germline V gene encodes CDR1 MNHNS and CDR2 SASEGT. V gave up 3 bases and J gave up 4 bases, with 10 bases separating them. This CDR3 is 14 amino acids long.

This rearrangement joins TRBV29-1 to TRBJ2-5; D gene ambiguous. Germline V lookup: CDR1 SQVTM, CDR2 ANQGSEA. This CDR3 is built from 13 residues. V was clipped by 3 bases and J by 2 bases, with 10 bases between them. CDR3 sequence reads: CSVDPMLQETQYF. For the CDR3, the DNA is TGCAGCGTTGATCCGATGCTACAAGAGACCCAGTACTTC.

This clone was seen only once. V usage is TRBV29-1 and J usage is TRBJ2-2; the D gene is possibly TRBD1 (5 bases). The germline V gene encodes CDR1 SQVTM and CDR2 ANQGSEA. The CDR3 loop spans 15 amino acids. V lost 3 bases and J lost 0, with 11 bases in between. The CDR3 spells CSVDLATANTGELFF. CDR3 nucleotides: TGCAGCGTTGACCTCGCGACAGCGAACACCGGGGAGCTGTTTTTT.

CDR3 amino acids: CASSEEGGAGGQPQHF. The CDR3 nucleotides read TGTGCCAGCAGTGAAGAAGGGGGGGCGGGGGGTCAGCCCCAGCATTTT. V and J are TRBV2 and TRBJ1-5; D perhaps matches TRBD1 (6 bases). The V and J ends lost 1 base and 6 bases respectively, with 16 bases between them. This CDR3 contains 16 residues. Germline assignment: CDR1 SNHLY and CDR2 FYNNEI.

The rearrangement joins TRBV28 to TRBJ1-4; D not resolved. The germline V gene has CDR1 MDHEN and CDR2 SYDVKM. The CDR3 runs 13 residues. The V gene lost 6 bases and the J gene lost 4 bases, with 9 bases spanning the gap. The CDR3 DNA is TGTGCCAGCAGAGGAGGGTATAATGAAAAACTGTTTTTT. The encoded protein is CASRGGYNEKLFF. Drawing the rest from reference TRBV28 and TRBJ1-4, the complete variable domain is DVKVTQSSRYLVKRTGEKVFLECVQDMDHENMFWYRQDPGLGLRLIYFSYDVKMKEKGDIPEGYSVSREKKERFSLILESASTNQTSMYLCASRGGYNEKLFFGSGTQLSVL.

The chain links TRBV4-3 to TRBJ2-7, with 10 bases that match TRBD1. CDR3 size: 16 residues. CDR1 and CDR2 from the germline V gene are LGHNA and YSLEER. V was pared by 4 bases and J by 3 bases, with 9 bases of the junction left unmatched. CDR3 nucleotides: TGCGCCAGCAGCCCACCTCCGACAGGGGGCAGCTACGAGCAGTACTTC. The encoded protein is CASSPPPTGGSYEQYF.

The chain carries TRBV27 and TRBJ1-5; D is ambiguous. This CDR3 is built from 13 residues. Germline CDR1 reads MNHEY; CDR2 reads SMNVEV (reference sequence). V was cut by 3 bases and J by 6 bases, with 9 bases left in between. CDR3 residues: CASSFGRLQPQHF. DNA for the CDR3: TGTGCCAGCAGTTTTGGTAGACTTCAGCCCCAGCATTTT.

The genes are TRBV12-5 and TRBJ1-2; tentatively, D is TRBD1 (5 bases). The germline V and J ends were trimmed by 5 bases and 4 bases, with 14 bases remaining between them. The CDR3 loop spans 14 amino acids. Per the germline V gene, CDR1 is LGHNT and CDR2 is FRNRAP. The CDR3 DNA is TGTGCTAGTGGTCTGGGGCTCTCCCCCTATGGCTACACCTTC. Translation: CASGLGLSPYGYTF.

V gene TRBV20-1 combines with J gene TRBJ2-1; D gene ambiguous. The CDR3 consists of 11 residues. The germline V and J ends were trimmed by 6 bases and 15 bases, with 18 bases remaining between them. The germline V gene has CDR1 DFQATT and CDR2 SNEGSKA (reference sequence). This CDR3 is CSAPEMGSRFF. DNA of the CDR3: TGCAGTGCCCCCGAGATGGGCTCCCGGTTCTTC.

The chain links TRBV7-6 to TRBJ1-5; 10 bases fit TRBD1. Unmatched junction bases numbered 3, after V lost 1 base and J lost 3 bases. The CDR3 has 16 residues. CDR1 and CDR2 (germline): SGHVS, FNYEAQ. DNA for the CDR3: TGTGCCAGCAGCTTAGAGGGACAGGGGTACAATCAGCCCCAGCATTTT. Translated, it gives CASSLEGQGYNQPQHF.

This clone was observed once. The chain recombines TRBV30 with TRBJ1-5, with 10 bases lining up with TRBD1. Per germline, CDR1 GTSNPN and CDR2 SVGIG (reference sequence). CDR3 size: 15 residues. The J segment lost 3 bases and the V segment lost 3 bases, leaving 5 bases of the junction unmatched. The DNA of the CDR3 is TGTGCCTGGAGGGGGACAGGGGTGGCCAATCAGCCCCAGCATTTT. This sequence encodes CAWRGTGVANQPQHF.

The CDR3 coding sequence is TGTGCCAGCAGTGTAACCGGGATTAGCAATCAGCCCCAGCATTTT. As protein: CASSVTGISNQPQHF. V gene TRBV28 combines with J gene TRBJ1-5; D remains ambiguous. The germline V gene has CDR1 MDHEN and CDR2 SYDVKM. The CDR3 has 15 residues. Trimming took off 5 bases at V and 0 bases at J, with 11 bases between the two ends.

The chain uses TRBV4-1 and TRBJ2-3; TRBD2 aligns across 10 bases. Germline assignment: CDR1 MGHRA and CDR2 YSYEKL. This CDR3 spans 16 amino acids. V was pared by 1 base and J by 6 bases, with 7 bases of the junction left unmatched. The CDR3 reads CASSQGLAGVRDTQYF. The CDR3 DNA sequence: TGCGCCAGCAGCCAAGGACTAGCGGGTGTGAGGGATACGCAGTATTTT.

The V call is TRBV15, the J call TRBJ2-1, with TRBD1 matching 8 bases. V lost 3 bases to trimming and J lost 2 bases; unmatched junction nucleotides: 12. The CDR3 covers 18 residues. The V gene's germline CDR1 is LNHNV and CDR2 YYDKDF (reference sequence). CDR3 region: CATSRSRLDRAPYNEQFF. CDR3 sequence (DNA): TGTGCCACCAGCAGGTCGAGATTGGACAGGGCCCCCTACAATGAGCAGTTCTTC. Using reference TRBV15 and TRBJ2-1 for the parts outside the CDR3, the full variable domain is DAMVIQNPRYQVTQFGKPVTLSCSQTLNHNVMYWYQQKSSQAPKLLFHYYDKDFNNEADTPDNFQSRRPNTSFCFLDIRSPGLGDTAMYLCATSRSRLDRAPYNEQFFGPGTRLTVL.

The chain uses TRBV6-5 and TRBJ1-2; D remains unclear. Germline CDR1 MNHEY, CDR2 SVGAGI. The CDR3 covers 14 residues. Between the trimmed V and J ends, which lost 4 bases and 6 bases, there was a span of 15 bases. CDR3 DNA sequence: TGTGCCAGCAGTTCTTCCGGGATCAAGCATGGCTACACCTTC. It yields the protein CASSSSGIKHGYTF.